This T cell receptor beta chain came from a study of CD8+CD57+ T cells in acquired aplastic anemia. On the study more broadly: DNA from sorted CD4+ and CD8+ cells averaged roughly 3.4 ug. The study obtained 10 million to 12 million reads on average for CD4+ cells from healthy donors. Findings and limits, study-wide: Comparison of patients with controls identified twenty-nine shared CD8+ CDR3 sequences. For CD8+ Simpson's diversity, patients and controls showed no significant difference.

For CDR3 and TCR beta VDJ profiling, genomic DNA was the template used. TCRdb re-called the reads with MiXCR, one entry per CDR3 protein. The sample records about 210,000 distinct CDR3 sequences, over 60% being singletons. This clonotype appeared once. Its antigen is as yet unknown. V lost 6 bases, J lost 1 base, and 15 bases lay in between. Germline CDR1 DFQATT, CDR2 SNEGSKA (reference sequence). CDR3 length: 14 residues. This chain joins TRBV20-1 and TRBJ1-1; TRBD1 might be the D (5 bases). Sample: sorted CD4+, CD8+, or CD8+CD57+ T cells (not recorded which) from PBMCs. The source is a human donor in good health. CDR3 protein: CSAPQTDANTEAFF. The DNA of the CDR3 is TGCAGTGCCCCTCAGACAGATGCGAACACTGAAGCTTTCTTT.